This T cell receptor beta chain was recovered during a study of cytomegalovirus exposure and HLA in healthy donors. The PCR employed 60 Vbeta primers together with 13 Jbeta primers. The repertoire was sequenced with immunoSEQ multiplex PCR; TCRdb's copy has only in-frame clones and lacks some. Among 130,000 or so clones listed, around 74% were seen once. The length of the CDR3 is 13 residues. Germline V gene sequence: CDR1 WNHNN, CDR2 SYGVQD (reference sequence). Trimming shortened V by 4 bases and J by 2 bases, and 9 bases separated the two germline ends. This sequence originates from a man aged 35-49 years in good health and CMV-seropositive. Sequencing used PBMCs. The V and J genes are TRBV10-1 and TRBJ2-7; D call uncertain. This CDR3 reads CASSAQVTYEQYF. The CDR3, as DNA: TGCGCCAGCAGTGCGCAGGTAACCTACGAGCAGTACTTC.